The rows below give T cell receptor beta chains drawn from one sample of a study of CD8+ T cells in alopecia areata. Assay: immunoSEQ multiplex PCR; the TCRdb copy retains only in-frame clones and omits some. This table has around 100,000 clones, around 45% appearing once. Material for sequencing was CD4+ T cells sorted from blood. These receptor sequences come from a human donor with alopecia areata. The CDR3 runs from the conserved cysteine through the conserved F or W. The D gene is left open where the match is weak. Only some rows state a clone size, as once, few, many or a class for expanded clones.

j_gene,v_gene,abundance,d_gene,CDR3nt,CDR3aa
TRBJ2-1,TRBV5-1,few,-,TGCGCCAGCAGCTTATCAGGGGTCAATGAGCAGTTCTTC,CASSLSGVNEQFF
TRBJ1-1,TRBV7-2,few,TRBD1,TGTGCCGTCAGACAGGGGTGGAACACTGAAGCTTTCTTT,CAVRQGWNTEAFF
TRBJ2-3,TRBV2,-,TRBD2,TGTGCCAGCAGAAGCGGGATAGCAGATACGCAGTATTTT,CASRSGIADTQYF
TRBJ2-5,TRBV29-1,few,-,TGCAGCGTTGCAAGGGGGGCAGACCAAGAGACCCAGTACTTC,CSVARGADQETQYF
TRBJ2-5,TRBV18,-,-,TGTGCCAGCTCACCGCCGGGACATATGAGGGAGACCCAGTACTTC,CASSPPGHMRETQYF
TRBJ1-5,TRBV2,-,TRBD1,TGTGCCAGCAGTGAATTTCAGGGGGTCAATCAGCCCCAGCATTTT,CASSEFQGVNQPQHF
TRBJ1-1,TRBV28,few,-,TGTGCCAGCAGGAGAAACACTGAAGCTTTCTTT,CASRRNTEAFF
TRBJ1-4,TRBV6-5,few,-,TGTGCCAGCAGACGACAGTTTAATGAAAAACTGTTTTTT,CASRRQFNEKLFF
TRBJ2-1,TRBV5-1,once,TRBD2,TGCGCCAGCAGCCCTGAATTCCCACTAGCGGGGGGGCCGGATGAGCAGTTCTTC,CASSPEFPLAGGPDEQFF
TRBJ2-7,TRBV7-2,-,-,TGTGCCAGCAGCTTATCCGCCAGGGGCTACGAGCAGTACTTC,CASSLSARGYEQYF
TRBJ1-5,TRBV6-5,-,TRBD1,TGTGCCAGCAGTCGAAACGGACAGGGCGAGACCCAGCATTTT,CASSRNGQGETQHF
TRBJ2-7,TRBV30,-,TRBD2,TGTGCCTGGAGTGGTTCGGGGGGAGCCTACGAGCAGTACTTC,CAWSGSGGAYEQYF
TRBJ1-1,TRBV5-1,-,-,TGCGCCAGCAGCTTTGGGGGTAGCGAAGCTTTCTTT,CASSFGGSEAFF
TRBJ2-7,TRBV2,-,-,TGTGCCAGCAGAGGACTCGGGAGCTACGAGCAGTACTTC,CASRGLGSYEQYF
TRBJ2-7,TRBV30,-,TRBD2,TGTGCCTGGAGTACGACTCAACTAGCGGGAGGGCCTAGGTACGAGCAGTACTTC,CAWSTTQLAGGPRYEQYF
TRBJ2-7,TRBV6-6,few,-,TGTGCCAGCAGTTACCCATCGGGGGCTGGCGAGCAGTACTTC,CASSYPSGAGEQYF
TRBJ2-2,TRBV18,few,TRBD2,TGTGCCAGCTCACCACCCCTAGCGGGGAACACCGGGGAGCTGTTTTTT,CASSPPLAGNTGELFF
TRBJ1-1,TRBV5-1,-,TRBD1,TGCGCCAGCAGCTTGAGTGGGTCAGGGGGAGCAACTGAAGCTTTCTTT,CASSLSGSGGATEAFF
TRBJ1-1,TRBV5-1,once,-,TGCGCCAGCAGCTTGCATCGGGGTAACACTGAAGCTTTCTTT,CASSLHRGNTEAFF
TRBJ2-7,TRBV10-3,-,-,TGTGCCACCGGCGGGACAGACTACGAGCAGTACTTC,CATGGTDYEQYF
TRBJ2-2,TRBV28,few,-,TGTGCCAGCAGCGAATCGGGGTTCAGGCTAACCGGGGAGCTGTTTTTT,CASSESGFRLTGELFF
TRBJ1-2,TRBV6-5,-,-,TGTGCCAGCAGTGGAAGATACTATGGCTACACCTTC,CASSGRYYGYTF
TRBJ2-5,TRBV29-1,-,-,TGCAGCGTTATGGACACCCGCCAAGAGACCCAGTACTTC,CSVMDTRQETQYF
TRBJ2-2,TRBV7-2,few,-,TGTGCCAGCAGCCGAAATATAAACACCGGGGAGCTGTTTTTT,CASSRNINTGELFF